This entry is about one T cell receptor beta chain. These data are taken from a study of blood T cell repertoires in COVID-19. V lost 5 bases and J lost 1; bases outside the gene matches: 21. Germline assignment: CDR1 PRHDT and CDR2 FYEKMQ (reference sequence). The CDR3 totals 21 residues. Clones were sequenced by immunoSEQ multiplex PCR, and TCRdb holds only the in-frame ones, with some missing. The sample lists 98,000 or so clones; roughly 84% were seen once. The TCR was taken from a man aged 55 to 70 with acute or convalescent COVID-19. This rearrangement joins TRBV13 to TRBJ2-3; 10 bases fit TRBD2. Sequenced material: peripheral blood. CDR3 in amino acids: CASSANTPVSSGSGGTDTQYF. The CDR3 region has the DNA TGTGCCAGCAGCGCCAATACCCCGGTTTCTAGCGGGAGTGGTGGCACAGATACGCAGTATTTT.